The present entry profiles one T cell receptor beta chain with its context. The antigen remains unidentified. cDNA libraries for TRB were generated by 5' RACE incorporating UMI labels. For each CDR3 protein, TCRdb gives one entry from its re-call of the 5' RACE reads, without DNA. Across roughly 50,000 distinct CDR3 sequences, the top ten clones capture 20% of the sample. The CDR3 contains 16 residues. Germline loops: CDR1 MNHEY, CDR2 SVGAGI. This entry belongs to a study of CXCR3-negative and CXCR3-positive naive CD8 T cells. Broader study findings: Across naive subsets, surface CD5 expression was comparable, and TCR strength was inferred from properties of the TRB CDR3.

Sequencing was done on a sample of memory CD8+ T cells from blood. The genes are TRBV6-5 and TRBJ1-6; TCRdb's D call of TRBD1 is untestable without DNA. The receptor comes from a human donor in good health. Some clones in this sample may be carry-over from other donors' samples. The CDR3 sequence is CASRKSGQDYNSPLHF.